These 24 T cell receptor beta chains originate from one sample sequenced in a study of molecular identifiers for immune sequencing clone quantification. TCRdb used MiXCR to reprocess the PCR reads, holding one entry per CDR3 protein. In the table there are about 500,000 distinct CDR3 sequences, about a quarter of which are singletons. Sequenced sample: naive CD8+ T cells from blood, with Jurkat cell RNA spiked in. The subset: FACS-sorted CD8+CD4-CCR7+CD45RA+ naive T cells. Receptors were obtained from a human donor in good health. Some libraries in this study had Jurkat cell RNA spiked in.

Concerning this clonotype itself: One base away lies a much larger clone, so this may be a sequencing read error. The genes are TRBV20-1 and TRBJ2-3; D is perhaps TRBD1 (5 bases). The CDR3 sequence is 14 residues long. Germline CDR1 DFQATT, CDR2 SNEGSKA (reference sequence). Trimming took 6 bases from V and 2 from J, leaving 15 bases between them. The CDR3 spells CSALDRTFTDTQYF. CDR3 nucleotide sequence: TGCAGTGCCCTTGACAGAACCTTCACAGATACGCAGTATTTT.

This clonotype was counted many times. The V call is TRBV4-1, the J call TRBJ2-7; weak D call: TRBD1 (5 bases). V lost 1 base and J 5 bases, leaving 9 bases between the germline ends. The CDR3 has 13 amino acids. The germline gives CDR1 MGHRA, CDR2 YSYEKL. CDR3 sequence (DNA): TGCGCCAGCAGCCAAGGTCAGGGCCACGAGCAGTACTTC. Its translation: CASSQGQGHEQYF.

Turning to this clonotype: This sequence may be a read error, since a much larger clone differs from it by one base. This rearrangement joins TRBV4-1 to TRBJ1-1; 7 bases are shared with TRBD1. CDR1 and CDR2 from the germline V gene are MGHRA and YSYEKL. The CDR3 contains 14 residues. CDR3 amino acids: CASSQEGGWTAAFF. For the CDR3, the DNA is TGCGCCAGCAGCCAAGAAGGGGGCTGGACTGCAGCTTTCTTT.

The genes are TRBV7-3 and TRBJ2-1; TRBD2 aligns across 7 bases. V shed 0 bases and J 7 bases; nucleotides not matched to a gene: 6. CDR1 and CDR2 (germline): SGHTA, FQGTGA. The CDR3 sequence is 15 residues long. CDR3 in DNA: TGTGCCAGCAGCTTAACGGGAGGGCCTGGGAATGAGCAGTTCTTC. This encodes CASSLTGGPGNEQFF.

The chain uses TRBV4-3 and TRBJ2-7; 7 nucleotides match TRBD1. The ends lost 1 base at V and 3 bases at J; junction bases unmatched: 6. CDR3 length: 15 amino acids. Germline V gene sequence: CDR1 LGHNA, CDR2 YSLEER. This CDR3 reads CASSQVSGQSYEQYF. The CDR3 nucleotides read TGCGCCAGCAGCCAAGTTTCGGGACAGAGCTACGAGCAGTACTTC.

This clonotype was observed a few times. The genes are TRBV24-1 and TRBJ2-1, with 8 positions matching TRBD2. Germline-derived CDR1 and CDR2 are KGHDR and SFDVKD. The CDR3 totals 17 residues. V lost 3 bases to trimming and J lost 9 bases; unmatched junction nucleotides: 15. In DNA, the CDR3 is TGTGCCACCAGTGATGACGAGGCTAGCGGGCCGAGGGGTGAGCAGTTCTTC. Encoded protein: CATSDDEASGPRGEQFF.

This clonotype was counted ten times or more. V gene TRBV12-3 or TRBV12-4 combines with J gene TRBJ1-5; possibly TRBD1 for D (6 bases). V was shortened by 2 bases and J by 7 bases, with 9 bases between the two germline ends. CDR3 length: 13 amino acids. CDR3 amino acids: CASSLTGPQPQHF. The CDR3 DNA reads TGTGCCAGCAGTTTAACAGGGCCCCAGCCCCAGCATTTT.

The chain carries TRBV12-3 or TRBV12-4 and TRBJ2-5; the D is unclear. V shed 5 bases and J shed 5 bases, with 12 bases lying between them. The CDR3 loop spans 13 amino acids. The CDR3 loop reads CASSGVMGETQYF. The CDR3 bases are TGTGCCAGCAGTGGGGTCATGGGGGAGACCCAGTACTTC.

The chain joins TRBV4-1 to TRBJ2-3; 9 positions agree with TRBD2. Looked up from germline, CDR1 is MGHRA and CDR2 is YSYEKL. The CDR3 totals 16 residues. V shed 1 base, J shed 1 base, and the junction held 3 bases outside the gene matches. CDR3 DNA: TGCGCCAGCAGCCAAGCCGGACTAGCGTGCACAGATACGCAGTATTTT. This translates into CASSQAGLACTDTQYF.

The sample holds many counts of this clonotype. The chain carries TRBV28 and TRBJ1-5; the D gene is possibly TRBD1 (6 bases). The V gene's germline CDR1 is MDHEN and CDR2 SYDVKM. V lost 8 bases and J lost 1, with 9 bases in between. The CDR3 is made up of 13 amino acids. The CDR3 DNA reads TGTGCCAGCCAAGGGGGGAGCAATCAGCCCCAGCATTTT. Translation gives CASQGGSNQPQHF.

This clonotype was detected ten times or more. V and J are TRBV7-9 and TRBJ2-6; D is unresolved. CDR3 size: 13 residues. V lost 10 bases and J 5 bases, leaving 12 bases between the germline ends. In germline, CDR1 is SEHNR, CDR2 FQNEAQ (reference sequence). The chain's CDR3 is CAISGLRANVLTF. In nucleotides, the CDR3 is TGTGCCATCTCGGGCCTGCGGGCCAACGTCCTGACTTTC.

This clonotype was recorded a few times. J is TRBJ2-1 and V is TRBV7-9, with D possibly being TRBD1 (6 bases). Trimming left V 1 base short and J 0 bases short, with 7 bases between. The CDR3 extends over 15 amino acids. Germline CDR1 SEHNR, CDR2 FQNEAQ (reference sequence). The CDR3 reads CASSLGQVSYNEQFF. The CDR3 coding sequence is TGTGCCAGCAGCTTAGGACAGGTCTCCTACAATGAGCAGTTCTTC.

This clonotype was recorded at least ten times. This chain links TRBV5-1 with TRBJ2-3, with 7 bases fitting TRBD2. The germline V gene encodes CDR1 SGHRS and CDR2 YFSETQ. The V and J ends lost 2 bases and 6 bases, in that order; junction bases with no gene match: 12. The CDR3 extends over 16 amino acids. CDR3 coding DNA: TGCGCCAGCAGCTTTCACGGACTAGATTCTTCCGATACGCAGTATTTT. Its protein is CASSFHGLDSSDTQYF.

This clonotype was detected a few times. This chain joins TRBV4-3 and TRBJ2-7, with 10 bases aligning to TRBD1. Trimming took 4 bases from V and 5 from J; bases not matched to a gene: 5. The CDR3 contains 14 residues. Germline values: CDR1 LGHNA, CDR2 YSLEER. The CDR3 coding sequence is TGCGCCAGCAGCCGGGACAGGGGTAGGAACGAGCAGTACTTC. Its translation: CASSRDRGRNEQYF.

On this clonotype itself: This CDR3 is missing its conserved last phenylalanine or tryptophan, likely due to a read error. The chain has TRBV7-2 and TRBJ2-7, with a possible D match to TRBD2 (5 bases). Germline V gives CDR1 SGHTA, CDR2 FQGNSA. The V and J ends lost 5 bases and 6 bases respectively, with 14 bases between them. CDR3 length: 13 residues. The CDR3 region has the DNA TGTGCCAGCAGCCAGGACCTAGCCAGCGAGCAGTACCTC. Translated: CASSQDLASEQYL.

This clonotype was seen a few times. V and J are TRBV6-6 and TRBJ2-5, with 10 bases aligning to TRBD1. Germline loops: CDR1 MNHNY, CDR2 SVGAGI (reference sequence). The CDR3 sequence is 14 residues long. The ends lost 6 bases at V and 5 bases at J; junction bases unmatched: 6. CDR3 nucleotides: TGTGCCAGCAGCACGGACAGGGGGTGGGAGACCCAGTACTTC. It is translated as CASSTDRGWETQYF.

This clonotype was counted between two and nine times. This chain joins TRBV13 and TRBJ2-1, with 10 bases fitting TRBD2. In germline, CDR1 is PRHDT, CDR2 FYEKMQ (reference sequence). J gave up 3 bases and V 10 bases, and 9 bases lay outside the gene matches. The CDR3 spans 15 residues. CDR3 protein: CANSVAGGNYNEQFF. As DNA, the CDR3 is TGTGCCAATTCGGTAGCGGGAGGAAACTACAATGAGCAGTTCTTC. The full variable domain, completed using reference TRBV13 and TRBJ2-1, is AAGVIQSPRHLIKEKRETATLKCYPIPRHDTVYWYQQGPGQDPQFLISFYEKMQSDKGSIPDRFSAQQFSDYHSELNMSSLELGDSALYFCANSVAGGNYNEQFFGPGTRLTVL.

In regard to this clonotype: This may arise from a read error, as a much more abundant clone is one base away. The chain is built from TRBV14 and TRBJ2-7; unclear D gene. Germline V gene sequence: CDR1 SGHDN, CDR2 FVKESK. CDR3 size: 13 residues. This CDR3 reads CATSQLSQREQYF. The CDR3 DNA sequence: TGTGCCACCAGCCAACTATCCCAACGGGAGCAGTACTTC.

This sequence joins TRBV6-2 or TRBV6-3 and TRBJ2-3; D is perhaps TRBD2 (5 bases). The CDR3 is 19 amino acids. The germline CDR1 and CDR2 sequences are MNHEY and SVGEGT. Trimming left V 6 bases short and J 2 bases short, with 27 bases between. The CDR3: CASRTAAALVVPHTDTQYF. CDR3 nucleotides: TGTGCCAGCAGGACGGCCGCCGCACTAGTCGTGCCTCACACAGATACGCAGTATTTT.

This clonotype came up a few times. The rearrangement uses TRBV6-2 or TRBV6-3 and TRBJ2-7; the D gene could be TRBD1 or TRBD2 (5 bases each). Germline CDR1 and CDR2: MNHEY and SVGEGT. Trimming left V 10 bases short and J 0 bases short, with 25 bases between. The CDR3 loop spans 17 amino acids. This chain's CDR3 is CANPRQRRGRISYEQYF. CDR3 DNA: TGTGCCAACCCCCGACAGCGACGAGGGCGGATCTCCTACGAGCAGTACTTC.

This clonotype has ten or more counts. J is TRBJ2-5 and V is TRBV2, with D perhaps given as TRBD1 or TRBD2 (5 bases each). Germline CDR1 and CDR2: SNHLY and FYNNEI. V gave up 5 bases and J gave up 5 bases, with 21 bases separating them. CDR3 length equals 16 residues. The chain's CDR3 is CASSLSPGTFPETQYF. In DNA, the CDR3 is TGTGCCAGCAGTCTAAGTCCCGGGACCTTCCCGGAGACCCAGTACTTC.

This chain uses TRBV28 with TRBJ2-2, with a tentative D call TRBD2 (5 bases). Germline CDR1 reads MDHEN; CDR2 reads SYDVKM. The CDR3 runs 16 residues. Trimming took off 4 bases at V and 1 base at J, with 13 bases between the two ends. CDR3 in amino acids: CASSSRTRGNTGELFF. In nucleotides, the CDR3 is TGTGCCAGCAGTTCCCGGACCCGGGGGAACACCGGGGAGCTGTTTTTT.

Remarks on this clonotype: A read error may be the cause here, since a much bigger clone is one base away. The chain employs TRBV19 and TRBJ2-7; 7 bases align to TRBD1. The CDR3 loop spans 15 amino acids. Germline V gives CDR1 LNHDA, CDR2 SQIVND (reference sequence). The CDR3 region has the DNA TGTGCCAGTAGTTCTGGGACAGCGCCGATCTACGAGCGGTACTTC. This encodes CASSSGTAPIYERYF.

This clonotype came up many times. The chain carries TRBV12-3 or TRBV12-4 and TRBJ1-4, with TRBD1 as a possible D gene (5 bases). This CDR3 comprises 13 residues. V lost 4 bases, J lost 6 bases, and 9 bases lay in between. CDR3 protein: CASSSGVDEKLFF. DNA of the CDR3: TGTGCCAGCAGTTCGGGGGTCGATGAAAAACTGTTTTTT.